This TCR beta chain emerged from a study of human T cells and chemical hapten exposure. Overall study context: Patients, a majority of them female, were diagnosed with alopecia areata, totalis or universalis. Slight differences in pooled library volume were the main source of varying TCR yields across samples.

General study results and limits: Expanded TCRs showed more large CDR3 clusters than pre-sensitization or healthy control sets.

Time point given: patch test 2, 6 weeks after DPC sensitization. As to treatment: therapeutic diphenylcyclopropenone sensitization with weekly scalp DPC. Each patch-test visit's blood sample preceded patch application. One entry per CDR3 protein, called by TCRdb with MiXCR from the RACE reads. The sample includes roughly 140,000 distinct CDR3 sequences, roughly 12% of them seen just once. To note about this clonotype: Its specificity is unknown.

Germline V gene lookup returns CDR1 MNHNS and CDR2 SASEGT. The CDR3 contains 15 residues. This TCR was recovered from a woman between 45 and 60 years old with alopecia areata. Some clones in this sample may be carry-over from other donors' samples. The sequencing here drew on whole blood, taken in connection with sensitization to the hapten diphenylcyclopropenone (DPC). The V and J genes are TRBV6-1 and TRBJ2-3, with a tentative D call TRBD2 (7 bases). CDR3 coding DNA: TGTGTCTCGCGTAGGGAGGGACAAATCACAGATACGCAGTATTTT. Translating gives CVSRREGQITDTQYF.